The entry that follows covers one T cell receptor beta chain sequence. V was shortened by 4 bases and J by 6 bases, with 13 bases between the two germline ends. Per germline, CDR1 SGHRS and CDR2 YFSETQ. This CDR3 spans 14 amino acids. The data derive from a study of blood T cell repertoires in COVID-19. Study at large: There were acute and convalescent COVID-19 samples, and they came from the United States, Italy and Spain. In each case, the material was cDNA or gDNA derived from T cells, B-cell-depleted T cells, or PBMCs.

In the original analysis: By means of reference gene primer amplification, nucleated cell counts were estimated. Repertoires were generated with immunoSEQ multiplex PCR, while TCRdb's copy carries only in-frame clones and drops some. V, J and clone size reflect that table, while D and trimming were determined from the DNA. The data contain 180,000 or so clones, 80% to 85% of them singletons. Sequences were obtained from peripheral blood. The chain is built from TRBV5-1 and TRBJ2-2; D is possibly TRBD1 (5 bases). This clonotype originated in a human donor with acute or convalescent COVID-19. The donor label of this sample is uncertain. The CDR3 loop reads CASSAQQVAGELFF. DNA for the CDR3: TGCGCCAGCAGCGCCCAACAGGTTGCCGGGGAGCTGTTTTTT.